The T cell receptor beta chain described here comes from a study of blood T cell repertoires in COVID-19. TCRdb's table, derived via immunoSEQ multiplex PCR, lists solely in-frame clones and lacks some. Of around 150,000 clones listed, about 87% are singletons. The CDR3 has 17 amino acids. Germline values: CDR1 LNHDA, CDR2 SQIVND (reference sequence). With 6 bases clipped from V and 2 bases from J, the junction kept 6 bases outside the gene matches. The V gene is TRBV19, the J gene TRBJ2-6, with 11 bases identical to TRBD2. This sequence originates from a woman between 40 and 50 years old with acute or convalescent COVID-19. Sequencing was carried out using peripheral blood. The CDR3 here is CASSILAGVAGANVLTF. The CDR3 DNA reads as TGTGCCAGTAGCATACTAGCGGGAGTGGCTGGGGCCAACGTCCTGACTTTC.